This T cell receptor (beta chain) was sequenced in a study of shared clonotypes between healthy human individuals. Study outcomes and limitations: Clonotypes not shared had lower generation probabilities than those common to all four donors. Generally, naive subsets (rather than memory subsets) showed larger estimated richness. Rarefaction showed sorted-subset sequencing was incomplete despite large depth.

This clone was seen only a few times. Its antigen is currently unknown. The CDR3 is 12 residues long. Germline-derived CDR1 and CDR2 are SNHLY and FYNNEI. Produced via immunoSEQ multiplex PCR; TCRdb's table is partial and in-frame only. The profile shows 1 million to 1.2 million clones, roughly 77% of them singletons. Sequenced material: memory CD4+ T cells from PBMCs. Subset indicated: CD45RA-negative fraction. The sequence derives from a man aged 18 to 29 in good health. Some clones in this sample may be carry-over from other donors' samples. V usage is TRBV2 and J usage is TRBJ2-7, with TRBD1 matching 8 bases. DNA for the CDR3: TGTGCGTCCGGGACAGGTTATCTCGAGCAGTACTTC. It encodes CASGTGYLEQYF.